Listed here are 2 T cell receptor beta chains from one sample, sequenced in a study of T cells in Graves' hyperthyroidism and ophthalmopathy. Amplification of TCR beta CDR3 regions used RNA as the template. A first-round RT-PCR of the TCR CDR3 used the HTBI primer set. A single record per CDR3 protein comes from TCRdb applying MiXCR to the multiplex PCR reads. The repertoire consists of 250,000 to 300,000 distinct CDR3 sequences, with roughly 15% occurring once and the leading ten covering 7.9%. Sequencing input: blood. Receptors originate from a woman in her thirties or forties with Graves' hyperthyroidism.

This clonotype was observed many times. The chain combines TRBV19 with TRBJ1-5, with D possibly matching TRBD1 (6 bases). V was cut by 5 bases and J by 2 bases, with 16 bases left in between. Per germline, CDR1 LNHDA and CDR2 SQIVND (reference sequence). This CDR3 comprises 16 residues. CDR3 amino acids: CASSVYPRGGNQPQHF. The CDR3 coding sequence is TGTGCCAGTAGTGTATACCCCAGGGGTGGCAATCAGCCCCAGCATTTT.

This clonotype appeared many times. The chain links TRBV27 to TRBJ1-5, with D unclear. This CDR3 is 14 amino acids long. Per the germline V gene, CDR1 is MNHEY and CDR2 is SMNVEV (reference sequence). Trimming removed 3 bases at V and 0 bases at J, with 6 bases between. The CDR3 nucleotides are TGTGCCAGCAGTTTCCAGTATAGCAATCAGCCCCAGCATTTT. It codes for CASSFQYSNQPQHF.